The T cell receptor (beta chain) described here comes from a study of identical twins. Study-wide results and caveats: Insertion counts were lower in abundant cord blood beta clonotypes, a trend that memory repertoires did not show. The authors drew conclusions from cross-sectional statistical analysis rather than following the same donors. Less excess twin sharing appeared in beta out-of-frame sequences.

TCRdb re-called the 5' RACE reads with MiXCR, one entry per CDR3 protein. The sample has about 660,000 distinct CDR3 sequences; approximately 9% are singletons. With 7 bases removed from V and 4 bases from J, the gap between germline ends came to 14 bases. Germline V gene lookup returns CDR1 MDHEN and CDR2 SYDVKM. The CDR3 has 15 amino acids. This clonotype was counted many times. Its antigen remains unknown. These data were likewise used in another study, on yellow fever vaccine responses in identical twins.

V usage is TRBV28 and J usage is TRBJ2-6, with D perhaps matching TRBD1 (6 bases). This clonotype was sampled from a woman aged 18 to 35 in good health. Sequenced: PBMCs. The CDR3 region has the DNA TGTGCCAGCAAGGGGGAACGAGGAGGGGCCAACGTCCTGACTTTC. It specifies CASKGERGGANVLTF.